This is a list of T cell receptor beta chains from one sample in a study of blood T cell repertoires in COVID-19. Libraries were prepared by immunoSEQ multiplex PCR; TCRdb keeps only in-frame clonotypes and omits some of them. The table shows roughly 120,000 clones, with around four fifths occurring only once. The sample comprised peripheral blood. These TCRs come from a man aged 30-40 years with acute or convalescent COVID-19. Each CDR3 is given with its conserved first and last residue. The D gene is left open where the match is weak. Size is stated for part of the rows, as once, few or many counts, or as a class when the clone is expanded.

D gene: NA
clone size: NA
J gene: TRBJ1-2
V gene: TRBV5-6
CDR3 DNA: TGTGCCAGCAGCTTGGCTCTGGTCCTAGCGTATGGCTACACCTTC
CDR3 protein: CASSLALVLAYGYTF

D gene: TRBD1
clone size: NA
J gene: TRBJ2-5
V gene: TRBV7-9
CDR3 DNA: TGTGCCAGCAGGACAGGGGGACGAGAGACCCAGTACTTC
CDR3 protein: CASRTGGRETQYF

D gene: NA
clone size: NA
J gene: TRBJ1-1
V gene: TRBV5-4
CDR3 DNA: TGTGCCAGCAGCAAAGAGGACTACTCAGGCGCTGAAGCTTTCTTT
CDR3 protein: CASSKEDYSGAEAFF

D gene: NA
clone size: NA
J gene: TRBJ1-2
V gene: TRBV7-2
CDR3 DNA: TGTGCCAGCAGCCCAGAGGTCGCCGTCTATGGCTACACCTTC
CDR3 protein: CASSPEVAVYGYTF

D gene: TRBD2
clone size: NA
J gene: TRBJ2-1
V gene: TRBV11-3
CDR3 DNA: TGTGATCTGCGGGGCTCTAGCGGGGGTTACAATGAGCAGTTCTTC
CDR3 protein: CDLRGSSGGYNEQFF

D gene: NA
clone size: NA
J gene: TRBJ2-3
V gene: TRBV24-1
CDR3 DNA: TGTGCCACCAGTTCTAGCACAGATACGCAGTATTTT
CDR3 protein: CATSSSTDTQYF

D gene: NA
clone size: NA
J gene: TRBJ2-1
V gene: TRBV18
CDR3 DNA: TGTGCCAGCTCACCCCAGGGCCCCTACAATGAGCAGTTCTTC
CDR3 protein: CASSPQGPYNEQFF

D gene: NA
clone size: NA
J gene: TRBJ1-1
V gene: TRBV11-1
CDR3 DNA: TGTGCCAGCAGCTTAGCAGGACAGATTTTTGAAGCTTTCTTT
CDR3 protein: CASSLAGQIFEAFF

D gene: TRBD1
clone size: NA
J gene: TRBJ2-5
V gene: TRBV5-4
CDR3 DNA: TGTGCCAGCAGCTTACCAACCCCACAGGGGAGTGAGACCCAGTACTTC
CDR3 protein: CASSLPTPQGSETQYF

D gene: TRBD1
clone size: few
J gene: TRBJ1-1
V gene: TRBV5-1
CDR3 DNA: TGCGCCAGCAGCTGGGGACAGGGGGGCACTGAAGCTTTCTTT
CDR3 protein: CASSWGQGGTEAFF

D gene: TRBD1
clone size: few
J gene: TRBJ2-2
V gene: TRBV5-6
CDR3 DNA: TGTGCCAGCAGTTCCGGGACAGGGAACACCGGGGAGCTGTTTTTT
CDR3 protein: CASSSGTGNTGELFF

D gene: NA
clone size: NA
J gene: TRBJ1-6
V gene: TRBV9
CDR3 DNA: TGTGCCAGCAGCGTAGGGGGGGAGGGCCCACCCCTCCACTTT
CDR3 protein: CASSVGGEGPPLHF

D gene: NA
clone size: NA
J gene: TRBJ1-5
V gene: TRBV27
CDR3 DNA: TGTGCCAGCAGCCCAGACAGAGGACGAAATCAGCCCCAGCATTTT
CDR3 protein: CASSPDRGRNQPQHF

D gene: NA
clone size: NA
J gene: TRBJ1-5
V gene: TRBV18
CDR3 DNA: TGTGCCAGCTCACCCGCGGGGCATCAGCCCCAGCATTTT
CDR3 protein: CASSPAGHQPQHF

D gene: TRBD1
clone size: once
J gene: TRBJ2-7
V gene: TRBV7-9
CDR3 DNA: TGTGCCAGCAGCTTAGCTGCAGGGGGCGCGGGTGAGCAGTACTTC
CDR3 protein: CASSLAAGGAGEQYF

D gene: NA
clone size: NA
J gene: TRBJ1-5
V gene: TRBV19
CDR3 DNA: TGTGCCAGTCACAGGGAGAGGTCCATTCAGCCCCAGCATTTT
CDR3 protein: CASHRERSIQPQHF

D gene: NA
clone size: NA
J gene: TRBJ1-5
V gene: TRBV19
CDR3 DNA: TGTGCCAGTAGTATCATGGTAGGGGTAGATCAGCCCCAGCATTTT
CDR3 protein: CASSIMVGVDQPQHF

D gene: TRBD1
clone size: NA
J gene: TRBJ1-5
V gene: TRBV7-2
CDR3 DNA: TGTGCCAGCAGGGCGGGAGGGGGCCGAAATCAGCCCCAGCATTTT
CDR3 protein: CASRAGGGRNQPQHF

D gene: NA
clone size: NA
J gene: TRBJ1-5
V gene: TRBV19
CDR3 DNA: TGTGCCAGTAGCCCTCGTGATCAGCCCCAGCATTTT
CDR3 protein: CASSPRDQPQHF

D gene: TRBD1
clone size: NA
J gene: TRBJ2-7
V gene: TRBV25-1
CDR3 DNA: TGTGCCAGCAGTGAAACGGACAGGGGGGGAAACGAGCAGTACTTC
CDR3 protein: CASSETDRGGNEQYF

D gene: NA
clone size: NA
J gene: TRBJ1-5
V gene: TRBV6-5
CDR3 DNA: TGTGCCAGCGGCTGGGGGGAAAATAGCAATCAGCCCCAGCATTTT
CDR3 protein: CASGWGENSNQPQHF

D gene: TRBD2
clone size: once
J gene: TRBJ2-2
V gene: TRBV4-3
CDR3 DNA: TGCGCCAGCAGCCGGGGCCCTAGCGGGGGAGGGGGCACCGGGGAGCTGTTTTTT
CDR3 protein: CASSRGPSGGGGTGELFF

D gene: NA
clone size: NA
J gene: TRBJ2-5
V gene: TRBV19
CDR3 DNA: TGTGCCAGTAGTATCGGAGAAGAGACCCAGTACTTC
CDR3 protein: CASSIGEETQYF

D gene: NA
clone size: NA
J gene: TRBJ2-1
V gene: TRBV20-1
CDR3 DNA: TGCAGTGCTAGTTTCGGGGGATACAATGAGCAGTTCTTC
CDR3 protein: CSASFGGYNEQFF

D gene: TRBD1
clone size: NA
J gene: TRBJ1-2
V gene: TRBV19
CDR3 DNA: TGTGCCAGTAGGCGAGACAGGGGCATAGCCTATGGCTACACCTTC
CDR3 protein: CASRRDRGIAYGYTF

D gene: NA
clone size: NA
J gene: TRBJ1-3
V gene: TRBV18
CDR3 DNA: TGTGCCAGCTCACGTATGGGTCAGGGGATTGGAAACACCATATATTTT
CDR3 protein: CASSRMGQGIGNTIYF

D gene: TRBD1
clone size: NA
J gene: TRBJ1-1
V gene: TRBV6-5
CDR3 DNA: TGTGCCAGCAGTTCTTCAGGGGGCAGAACTGAAGCTTTCTTT
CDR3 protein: CASSSSGGRTEAFF

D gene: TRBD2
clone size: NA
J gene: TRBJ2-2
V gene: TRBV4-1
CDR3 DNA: TGCGCCAGCAGCGCCCAACTAGCGTCGAACACCGGGGAGCTGTTTTTT
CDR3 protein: CASSAQLASNTGELFF

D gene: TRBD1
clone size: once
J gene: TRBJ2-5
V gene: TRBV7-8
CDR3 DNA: TGTGCCAGCAGCGGCCGACAGGGGGCGGGGGAGACCCAGTACTTC
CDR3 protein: CASSGRQGAGETQYF

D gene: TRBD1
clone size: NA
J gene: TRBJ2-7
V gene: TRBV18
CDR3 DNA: TGTGCCAGCTCACTCCCCCCACAGGGGTACTTTTACGAGCAGTACTTC
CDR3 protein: CASSLPPQGYFYEQYF

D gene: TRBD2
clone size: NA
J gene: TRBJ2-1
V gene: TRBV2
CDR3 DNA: TGTGCCAGCAGTCGATCAGTATCCGGGACTAGCGGGAGTGGGTCCTACAATGAGCAGTTCTTC
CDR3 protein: CASSRSVSGTSGSGSYNEQFF

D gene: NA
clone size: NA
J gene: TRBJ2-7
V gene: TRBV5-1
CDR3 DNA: TGCGCCAGCAGCTCAGAGCGGGCAGGCGCCTACGAGCAGTACTTC
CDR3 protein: CASSSERAGAYEQYF

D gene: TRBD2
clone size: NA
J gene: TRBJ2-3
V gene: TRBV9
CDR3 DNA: TGTGCCAGCAGCGAACTGGGAGGGGAGGATACGCAGTATTTT
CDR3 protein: CASSELGGEDTQYF

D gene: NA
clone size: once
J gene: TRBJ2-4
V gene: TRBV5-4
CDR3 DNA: TGTGCCAGCAGCTTGGGGAGTGACGAAAACATTCAGTACTTC
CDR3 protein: CASSLGSDENIQYF

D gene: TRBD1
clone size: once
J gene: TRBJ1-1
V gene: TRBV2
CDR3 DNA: TGTGCCAGCAGGGGACAGGGGCGGAACACTGAAGCTTTCTTT
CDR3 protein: CASRGQGRNTEAFF

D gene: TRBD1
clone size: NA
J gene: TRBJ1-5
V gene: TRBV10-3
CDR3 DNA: TGTGCCATCAGTGAGTCACAGGGGGCAAATCAGCCCCAGCATTTT
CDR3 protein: CAISESQGANQPQHF

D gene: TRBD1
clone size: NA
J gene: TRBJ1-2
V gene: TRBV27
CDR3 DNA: TGTGCCAGCAGTACTCGACAGGGAACCAACTATGGCTACACCTTC
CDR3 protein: CASSTRQGTNYGYTF

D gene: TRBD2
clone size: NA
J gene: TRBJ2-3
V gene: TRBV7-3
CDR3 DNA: TGTGCCAGCAGCTTATTTGGCGGGGGGGCCGGCACAGATACGCAGTATTTT
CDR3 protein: CASSLFGGGAGTDTQYF

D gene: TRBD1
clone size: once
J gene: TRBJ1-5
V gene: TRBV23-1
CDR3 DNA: TGCGCCAGCAGTCAACTCGCAGGGGGCCAGCCCCAGCATTTT
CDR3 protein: CASSQLAGGQPQHF

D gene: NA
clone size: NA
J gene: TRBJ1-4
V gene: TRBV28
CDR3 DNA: TGTGCCAGCAGTTTACAGGGCTATAATGAAAAACTGTTTTTT
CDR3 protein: CASSLQGYNEKLFF

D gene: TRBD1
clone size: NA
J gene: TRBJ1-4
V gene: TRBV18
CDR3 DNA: TGTGCCAGCTCACCACCGGGACAGGGTCTAACTACTAATGAAAAACTGTTTTTT
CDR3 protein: CASSPPGQGLTTNEKLFF

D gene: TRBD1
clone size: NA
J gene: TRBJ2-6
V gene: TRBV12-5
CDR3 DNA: TGTGCTAGTGGCCTCGACAGGGGGCCTGGGGCCAACGTCCTGACTTTC
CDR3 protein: CASGLDRGPGANVLTF

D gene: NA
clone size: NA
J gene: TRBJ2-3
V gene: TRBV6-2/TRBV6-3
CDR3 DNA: TGTGCCAGCAGTCCCGGGTTAGGTTGGGGAGTGGGTGCAGATACGCAGTATTTT
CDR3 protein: CASSPGLGWGVGADTQYF

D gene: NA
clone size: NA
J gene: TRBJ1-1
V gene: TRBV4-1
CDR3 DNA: TGCGCCAGCAGCCAAGATCGGGGGGCCCTGAACACTGAAGCTTTCTTT
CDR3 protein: CASSQDRGALNTEAFF

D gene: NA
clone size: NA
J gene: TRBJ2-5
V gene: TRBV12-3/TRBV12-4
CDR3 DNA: TGTGCCAGCAGTTTCGGAGAGACCCAGTACTTC
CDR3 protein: CASSFGETQYF

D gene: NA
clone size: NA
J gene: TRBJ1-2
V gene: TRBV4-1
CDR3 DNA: TGCGCCAGCAGCCAGACAGGAAACTATGGCTACACCTTC
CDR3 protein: CASSQTGNYGYTF

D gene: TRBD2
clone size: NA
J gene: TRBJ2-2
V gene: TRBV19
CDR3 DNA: TGTGCCAGTAGTAGCGCGGGAGGGCCCCGCACCGGGGAGCTGTTTTTT
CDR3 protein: CASSSAGGPRTGELFF

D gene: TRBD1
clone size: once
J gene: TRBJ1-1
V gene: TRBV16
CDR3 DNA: TGTGCCAGCAGCCAATCGGACAGGGGAGGCACTGAAGCTTTCTTT
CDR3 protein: CASSQSDRGGTEAFF

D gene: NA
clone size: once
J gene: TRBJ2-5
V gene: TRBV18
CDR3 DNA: TGTGCCAGCTCACCGCTAGCCATGGGGTTCCAAGAGACCCAGTACTTC
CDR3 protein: CASSPLAMGFQETQYF

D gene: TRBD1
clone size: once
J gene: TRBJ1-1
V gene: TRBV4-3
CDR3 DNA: TGCGCCAGCAGCCAAGCATTGGGACAGACGGCTTTCTTT
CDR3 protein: CASSQALGQTAFF

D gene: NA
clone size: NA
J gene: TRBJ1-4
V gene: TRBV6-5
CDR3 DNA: TGTGCCACCGCCATGGGGAGTTCTAATGAAAAACTGTTTTTT
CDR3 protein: CATAMGSSNEKLFF

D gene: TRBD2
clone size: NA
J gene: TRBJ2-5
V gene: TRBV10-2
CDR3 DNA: TGCGCCAGCAGTGACCTAGCGGGGGGCCATCAAGAGACCCAGTACTTC
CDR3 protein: CASSDLAGGHQETQYF